Listed below are T cell receptor beta chains from one sample, sequenced in a study of T cells after yellow fever vaccination. TCRdb reprocessed the 5' RACE reads with MiXCR, giving one entry per CDR3 protein. The sample carries just under 600,000 distinct CDR3 sequences, roughly 14% recorded once. Specimen: PBMCs, collected on the day of the yellow fever booster vaccination. These receptors came from a man aged 25-40 years who received the YFV17D yellow fever vaccine. Each CDR3 is given without its conserved first and last residue.

V	CDR3
TRBV29-1	SASLTTNEKLF
TRBV7-2	ASSFSGSSSLNEQF
TRBV20-1	SARSERGGNEQF
TRBV20-1	SRQGEGMEAF
TRBV5-1	ASSLAWGGTEAF
TRBV4-3	ASSQEGTGASTDTQY
TRBV12-3/TRBV12-4	ASSLAPRTDNTGELF
TRBV23-1	ASKRSMWNTEAF
TRBV9	ASEAGGRRYNEQF
TRBV6-2/TRBV6-3	ASNDNSYEQY
TRBV6-2/TRBV6-3	ASSYRSHEQF
TRBV5-1	ASSSYSGSYNEQF
TRBV28	ASSPDAFVANVLT
TRBV7-2	ASSLGTSGTPTDTQY
TRBV12-3/TRBV12-4	ASSPRVDPFTDTQY
TRBV20-1	SATPRSSYNEQF
TRBV24-1	ATSGDEQY
TRBV18	ASSQGTGGSYNEQF
TRBV18	ASSPLGAGGANEQF
TRBV5-1	ASSLNRGFSYNEQF
TRBV20-1	SVNTPGRVLGEQY
TRBV7-9	ASSQPSRETQY
TRBV7-9	ASSRAGVTDTQY
TRBV18	ASSPPKGSSGSADTQY
TRBV4-2	ASSQAGLDTGELF
TRBV20-1	SAPRQGANNEQF
TRBV12-3/TRBV12-4	ASSFDRGLYNEQF
TRBV6-1	ASMSLLAGVSNEQF
TRBV12-3/TRBV12-4	ASHGRGQETQY
TRBV20-1	SGADSHNQPQH
TRBV9	ASSVGSGARTQY
TRBV20-1	SAIKGTGGQEAF
TRBV20-1	SATDLNEQF
TRBV9	ASSLTGSRLYNEQF
TRBV12-3/TRBV12-4	ASSLPGQGADAQY
TRBV29-1	SVEDGTAYPENIQY
TRBV20-1	CARDKRENTGELF
TRBV5-1	ASSGGTSGNYEQF